The T cell receptor (beta chain) under discussion was sequenced for a study of T cells after posttransplantation cyclophosphamide (dated by TCRdb to the mid-2010s). Some background on the complete study: Using TRB sequencing, the study followed how the T cell repertoire reconstituted after myeloablative bone marrow transplantation in which posttransplantation cyclophosphamide served as GVHD prophylaxis. TRA and TRB clonality were tightly correlated in about ten samples, so subsequent TCR analyses focused on TRB only. Samples from some 40 PTCy-treated patients, along with samples from around 16 of their related bone marrow donors, underwent antigen receptor sequencing. Public TRB sequences were checked against a database of over 3,000 sequences associated with responses to pathogens, tumor antigens, self-antigens and alloantigens. Blood from all 30 or so PTCy patients who had 1-year posttransplant specimens underwent TRB sequencing. In 3 patients, up to 3 additional blood samples taken between 2 and 5.2 years after transplant also underwent TRB sequencing, as did pretransplant blood from a handful of patients. On the study overall, not on this receptor specifically: Across 45 patients, recipient CMV seropositivity and CMV reactivation were highly associated with TRB clonality; PTCy diversity was similar to CNI/methotrexate controls. At 1-2 months, donor-recipient similarity was low but rose over the first year, and the later blood repertoires were often dominated by donor CD8+ memory clones. The TRB repertoires of T cells infiltrating skin or GI tract showed only limited overlap with the TRB repertoires of T cells in blood.

CDR1 and CDR2 are drawn from the germline V gene: SGHRS, YFSETQ. The junction carries 14 bases between V and J, which are trimmed by 1 base and 3 bases respectively. Its CDR3 holds 16 amino acids, cysteine through phenylalanine. The read is trimmed to its CDR3 DNA, 48 bases read in frame from base 1. Genomic DNA was used for TRB sequencing, which was performed with the immunoSEQ assay at survey resolution or with the hsTCRB kit. As for the original processing: The immunoSEQ software was used for initial read processing, and the LymphoSeq R package was used for repertoire analyses. Clonality was computed as 1 minus normalized Shannon entropy, and a Gini coefficient was also calculated for each TRB dataset. To infer phenotypes in unsorted samples, TRB sequences from sorted subsets of the recipient or donor were mapped onto unsorted samples from the same recipient. Imported from immuneACCESS, the table was reduced by TCRdb to in-frame sequences with V and J called. These copies leave out some clones; in studies compared against another copy, an unresolved V gene accounts for under half, and the cause of the remainder is not known. Clone size and V and J calls were adopted from that table, with D and trimming inferred from the DNA. The sample table lists under 50,000 clones, roughly 87% of them with a count of one. Roughly 2.5% of the sample is in the top ten clones.

The meaning of the sample's treatment or condition label: high-dose cyclophosphamide on days +3 and +4 as single-agent GVHD prophylaxis. For conditioning, the PTCy patients got busulfan and fludarabine, then a related or unrelated marrow graft, followed by cyclophosphamide on days +3 and +4. PTCy-treated patients were drawn from a prospective multi-institutional clinical trial. Peripheral blood and bone marrow mononuclear cells were isolated by Ficoll-Hypaque density centrifugation and were cryopreserved. Details on this clone: Its antigen remains unidentified. The input lacks base qualities; no much larger clone sits a single base away.

The origin of this receptor is a male patient aged 55 to 69 who received an allogeneic stem cell transplant from a related donor and was CMV-positive. After a transplant, some of the T cells may come from the graft donor. The V gene is TRBV5-1 and the J gene is TRBJ2-1; the D gene is perhaps TRBD1, from 5 matching bases. This specimen was PBMCs, taken 55 to 70 days after allogeneic stem cell transplant with posttransplant cyclophosphamide. The CDR3 in this case is CASSLLSQGGYNEQFF. At the DNA level, the sequence is TGCGCCAGCAGCTTGCTTTCCCAGGGCGGCTACAATGAGCAGTTCTTC.